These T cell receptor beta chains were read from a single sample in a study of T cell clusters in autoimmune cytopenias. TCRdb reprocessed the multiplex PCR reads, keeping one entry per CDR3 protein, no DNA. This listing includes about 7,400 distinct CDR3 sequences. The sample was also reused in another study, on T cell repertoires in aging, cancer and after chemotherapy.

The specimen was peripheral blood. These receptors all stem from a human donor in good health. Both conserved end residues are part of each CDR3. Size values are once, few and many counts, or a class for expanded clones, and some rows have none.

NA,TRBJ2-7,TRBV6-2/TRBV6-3,CASRRLASGYEQYF
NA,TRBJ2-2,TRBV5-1,CASSLGVDTGELFF
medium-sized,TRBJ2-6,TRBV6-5,CASSLDDSGANVLTF
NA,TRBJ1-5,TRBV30,CAWSVKTGPQHF
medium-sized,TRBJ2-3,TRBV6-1,CASRVRDRGTDTQYF
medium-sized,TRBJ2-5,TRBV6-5,CASSYSLARTQWETQYF
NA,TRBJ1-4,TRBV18,CASSPTGSTTTNEKLFF
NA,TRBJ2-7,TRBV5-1,CASSFLAVSYEQYF
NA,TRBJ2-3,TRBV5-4,CASSLKVAPSTDTQYF
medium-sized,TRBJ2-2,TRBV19,CASSIQGTGELFF
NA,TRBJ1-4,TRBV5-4,CASSLPGTEEKLFF
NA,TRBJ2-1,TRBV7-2,CASSLAWRTSGRAWGNEQFF
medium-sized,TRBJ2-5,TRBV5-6,CASSLRTSSSQETQYF
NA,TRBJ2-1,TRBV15,CATSRDPRGEQFF
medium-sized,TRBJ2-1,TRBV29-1,CSAPWAGGEQFF
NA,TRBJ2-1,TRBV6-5,CASSAETRISHNEQFF
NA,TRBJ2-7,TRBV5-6,CASSHPLAGGPYEQYF
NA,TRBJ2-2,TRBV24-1,CATGPGLASTGELFF
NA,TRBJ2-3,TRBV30,CAWGLAATDTQYF
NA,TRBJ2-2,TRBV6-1,CASKEREFRGELFF
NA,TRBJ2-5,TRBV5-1,CASSLPGGTNQETQYF
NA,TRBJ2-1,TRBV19,CASSAYNEQFF
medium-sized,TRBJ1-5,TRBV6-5,CASSYSGDQPQHF
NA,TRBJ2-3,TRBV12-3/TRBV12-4,CASSFDSATIVGSTDTQYF
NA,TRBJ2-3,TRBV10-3,CAISVAGPRTDTQYF
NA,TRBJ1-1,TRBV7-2,CASSPGGGQRTEAFF
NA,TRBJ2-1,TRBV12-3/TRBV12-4,CASSTTSGRWDEQFF
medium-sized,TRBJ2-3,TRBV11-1,CASSLVLTDPDTQYF
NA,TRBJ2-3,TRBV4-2,CASSQVRGLTDTQYF
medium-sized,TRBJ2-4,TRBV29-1,CSVGQRGRGNIQYF
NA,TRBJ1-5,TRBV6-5,CASSQSVEQGFQSQPQHF
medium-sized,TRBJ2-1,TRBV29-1,CSASEASPNYNEQFF
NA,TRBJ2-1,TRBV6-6,CATGGARQIRNEQFF
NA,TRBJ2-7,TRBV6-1,CASKTTSGSSYEQYF
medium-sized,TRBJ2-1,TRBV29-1,CSVESGKNEQFF
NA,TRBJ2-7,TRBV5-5,CASRRDSYEQYF
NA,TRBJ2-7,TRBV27,CASSLLGLGTSGTSKGYEQYF
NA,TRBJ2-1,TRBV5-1,CASSLQGATYNEQFF
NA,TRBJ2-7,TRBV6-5,CASGYLGEGAEQYF
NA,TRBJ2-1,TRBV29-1,CSVPRGAGGLVNEQFF
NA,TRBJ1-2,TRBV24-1,CATSDPGGGSNYGYTF
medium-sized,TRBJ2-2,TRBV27,CASSLSFGAGELFF
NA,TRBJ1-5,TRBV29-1,CSIGQGSNQPQHF
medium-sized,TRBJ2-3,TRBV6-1,CASSGTGGGSDTQYF
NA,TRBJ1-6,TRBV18,CASSPGSGNNSPLHF